The source of this T cell receptor beta chain is a study of Ad26.COV2.S vaccination and SARS-CoV-2 variants. Across the whole study: Within the COV1001 Ad26.COV2.S trial arm, the donor was enrolled.

As for this clone: The antigen remains undetermined.

The study, taken as a whole, reports: People who got the vaccine or the placebo had similar non-spike TCR breadth. Higher spike-specific TCR breadth was found in vaccine recipients than in placebo recipients.

Treatment given: roughly 20 received Ad26.COV2.S at low or high dose, single or two shots; 5 received placebo; per-sample allocation not given. Each sample was drawn 63 days after the first injection (of vaccine or placebo). Method: immunoSEQ multiplex PCR; TCRdb's copy keeps in-frame clones and lacks some. The table includes 300,000 to 350,000 clones, roughly 88% detected once. V was cut by 3 bases and J by 3 bases, with 8 bases left in between. In germline, CDR1 is SNHLY, CDR2 FYNNEI. The CDR3 spans 14 residues. The clonotype comes from a person aged 18-60 years who received the Ad26.COV2.S COVID-19 vaccine or a placebo. This chain connects TRBV2 to TRBJ2-2; perhaps TRBD1 as D (6 bases). The source material was peripheral blood, sampled in a trial of Ad26.COV2.S vaccine versus placebo. The CDR3 DNA follows: TGTGCCAGCAGTGACTGGACAGACACCGGGGAGCTGTTTTTT. This translates into CASSDWTDTGELFF.